This T cell receptor beta chain was identified during a study of blood T cell repertoires in COVID-19. Study in general: Collection of acute and convalescent COVID-19 samples took place in the United States, Italy and Spain.

In the authors' methods: How many nucleated cells were present was estimated from reference gene primer amplification. Assay used: immunoSEQ multiplex PCR; TCRdb lists only in-frame clones, some missing. V, J and clone size derive from that table, while D and trimming were established from the DNA sequence. The sample carries over 90,000 clones, around 81% recorded once. The Seattle patients, enrolled during active infection, were followed longitudinally. The CDR3 sequence is 11 residues long. V was shortened by 3 bases and J by 4 bases, with 3 bases between the two germline ends. Sequenced input: peripheral blood. This TCR derives from a man of 80 years or more with COVID-19, enrolled during active disease. The V call is TRBV12-3 or TRBV12-4, the J call TRBJ1-2; D gene uncertain. The CDR3 nucleotides read TGTGCCAGCAGTTTGGCCTATGGCTACACCTTC. This gives the protein CASSLAYGYTF.